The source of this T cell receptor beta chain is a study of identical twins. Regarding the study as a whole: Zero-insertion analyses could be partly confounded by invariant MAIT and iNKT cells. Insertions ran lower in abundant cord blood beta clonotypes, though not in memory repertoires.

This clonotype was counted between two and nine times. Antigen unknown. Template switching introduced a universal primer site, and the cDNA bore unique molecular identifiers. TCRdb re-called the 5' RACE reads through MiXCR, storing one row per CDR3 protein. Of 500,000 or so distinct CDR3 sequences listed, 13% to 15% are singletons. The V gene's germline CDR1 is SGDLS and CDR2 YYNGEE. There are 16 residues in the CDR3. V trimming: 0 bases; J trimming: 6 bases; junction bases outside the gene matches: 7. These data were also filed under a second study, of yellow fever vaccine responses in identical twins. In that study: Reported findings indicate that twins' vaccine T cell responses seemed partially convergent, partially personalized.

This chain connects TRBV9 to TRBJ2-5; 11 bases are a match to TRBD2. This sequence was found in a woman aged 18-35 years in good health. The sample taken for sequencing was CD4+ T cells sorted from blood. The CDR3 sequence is CASSVEISGGAKTQYF. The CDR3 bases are TGTGCCAGCAGCGTAGAAATTAGCGGGGGGGCTAAGACCCAGTACTTC.